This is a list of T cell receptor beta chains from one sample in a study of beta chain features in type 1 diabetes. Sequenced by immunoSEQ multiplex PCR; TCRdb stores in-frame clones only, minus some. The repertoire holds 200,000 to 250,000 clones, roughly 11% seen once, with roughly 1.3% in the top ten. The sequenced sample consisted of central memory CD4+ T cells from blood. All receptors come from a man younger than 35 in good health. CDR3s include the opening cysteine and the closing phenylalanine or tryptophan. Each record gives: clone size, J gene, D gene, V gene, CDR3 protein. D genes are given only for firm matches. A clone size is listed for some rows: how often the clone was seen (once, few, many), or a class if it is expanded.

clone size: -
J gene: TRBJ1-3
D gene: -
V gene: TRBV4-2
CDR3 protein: CASSPSWGNTIYF

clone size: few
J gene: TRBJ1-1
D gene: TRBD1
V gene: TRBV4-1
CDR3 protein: CASSQSGTDDLEAFF

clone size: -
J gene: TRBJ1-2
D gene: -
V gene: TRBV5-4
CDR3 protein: CASSLAHTYGYTF

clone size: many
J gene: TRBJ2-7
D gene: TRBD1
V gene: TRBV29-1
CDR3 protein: CSVFRDRGHEQYF

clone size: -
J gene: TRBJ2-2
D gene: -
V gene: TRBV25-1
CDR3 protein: CASSGTANTGELFF

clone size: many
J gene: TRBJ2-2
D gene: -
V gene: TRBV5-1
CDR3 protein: CASSLEQWTGELFF

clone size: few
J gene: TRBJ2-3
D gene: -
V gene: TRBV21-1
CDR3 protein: CASSKVGIWDTNTQYF

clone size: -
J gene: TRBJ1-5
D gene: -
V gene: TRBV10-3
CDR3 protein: CASRSVDQPQHF

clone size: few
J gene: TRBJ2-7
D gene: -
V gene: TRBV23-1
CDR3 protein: CASSQPPLGVSYEQYF

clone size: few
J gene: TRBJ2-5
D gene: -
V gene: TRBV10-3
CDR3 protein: CAISRDPREETQYF

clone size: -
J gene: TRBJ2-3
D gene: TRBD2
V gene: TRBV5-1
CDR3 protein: CASSPGLAGGEDTQYF

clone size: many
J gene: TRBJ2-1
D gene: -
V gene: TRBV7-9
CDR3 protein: CASSLRSGSYNEQFF

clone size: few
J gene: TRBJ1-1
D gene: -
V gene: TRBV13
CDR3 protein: CASSLGAGDTEAFF

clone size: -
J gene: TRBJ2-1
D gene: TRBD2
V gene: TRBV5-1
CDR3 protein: CASSPGGDHEQFF

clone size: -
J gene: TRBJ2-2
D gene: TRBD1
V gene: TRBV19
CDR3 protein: CASSSPQGDGELFF

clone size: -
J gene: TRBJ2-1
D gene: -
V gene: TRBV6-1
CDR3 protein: CATLPGAYNEQFF

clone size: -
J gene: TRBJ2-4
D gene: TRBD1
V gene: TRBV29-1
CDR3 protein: CSAHQGAGTKNIQYF

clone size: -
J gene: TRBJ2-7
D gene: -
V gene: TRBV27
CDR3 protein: CASSRYPLSYEQYF

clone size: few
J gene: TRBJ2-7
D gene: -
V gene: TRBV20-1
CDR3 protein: CSALDSYEQYF

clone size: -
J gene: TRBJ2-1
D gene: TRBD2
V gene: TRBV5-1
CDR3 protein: CASSLGRTSGNNEQFF

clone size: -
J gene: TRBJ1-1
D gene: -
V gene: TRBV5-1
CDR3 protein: CASSLGSQLNTEAFF

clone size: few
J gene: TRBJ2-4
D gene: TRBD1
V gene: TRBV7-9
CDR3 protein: CASRPGQALAKNIQYF

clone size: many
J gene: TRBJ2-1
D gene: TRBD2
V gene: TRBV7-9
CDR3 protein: CASSSGTSPYNEQFF

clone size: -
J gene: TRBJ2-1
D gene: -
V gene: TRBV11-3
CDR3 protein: CASSSSLGNEQFF

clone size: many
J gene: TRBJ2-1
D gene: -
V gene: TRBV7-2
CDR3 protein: CASSPDPLYNEQFF

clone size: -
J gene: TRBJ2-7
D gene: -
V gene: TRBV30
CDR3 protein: CAWSPPLIAPRFSYEQYF

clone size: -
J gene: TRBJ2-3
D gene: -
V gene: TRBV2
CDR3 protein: CASIRDLGDTQYF

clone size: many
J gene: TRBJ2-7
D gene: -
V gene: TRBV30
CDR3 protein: CAWSVPLKGFEQYF

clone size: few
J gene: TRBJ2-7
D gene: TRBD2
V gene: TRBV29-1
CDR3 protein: CSAWTSGVGEQYF

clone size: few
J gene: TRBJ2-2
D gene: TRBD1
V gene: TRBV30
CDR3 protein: CAWRKRQGSGELFF

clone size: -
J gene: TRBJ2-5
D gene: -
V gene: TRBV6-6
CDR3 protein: CASGYSQETQYF

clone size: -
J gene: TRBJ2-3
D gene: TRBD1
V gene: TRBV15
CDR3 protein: CATSRRTGTHTDTQYF

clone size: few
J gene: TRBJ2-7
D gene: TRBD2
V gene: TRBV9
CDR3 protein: CASSASGGFDEQYF

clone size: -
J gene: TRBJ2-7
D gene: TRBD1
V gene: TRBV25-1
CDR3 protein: CASRGDRGRYEQYF

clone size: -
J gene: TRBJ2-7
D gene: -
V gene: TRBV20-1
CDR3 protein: CSAENHYEQYF

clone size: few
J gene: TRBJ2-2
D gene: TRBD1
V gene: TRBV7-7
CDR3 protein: CASSSKTGVYTGELFF

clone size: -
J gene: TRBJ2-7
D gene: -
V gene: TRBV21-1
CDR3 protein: CASSKVGARYEQYF

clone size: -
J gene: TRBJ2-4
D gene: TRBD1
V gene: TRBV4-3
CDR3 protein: CASSQEIRIGTGGGLDKNIQYF

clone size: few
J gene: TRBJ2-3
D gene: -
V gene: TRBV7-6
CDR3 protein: CASSHQGNTQYF

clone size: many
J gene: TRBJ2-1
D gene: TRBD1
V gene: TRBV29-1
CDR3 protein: CSVDGTGEYNEQFF

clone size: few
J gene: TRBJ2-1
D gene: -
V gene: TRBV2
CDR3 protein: CASGLGGPEQFF

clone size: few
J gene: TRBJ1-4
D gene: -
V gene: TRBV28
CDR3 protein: CASSPPHEKLFF